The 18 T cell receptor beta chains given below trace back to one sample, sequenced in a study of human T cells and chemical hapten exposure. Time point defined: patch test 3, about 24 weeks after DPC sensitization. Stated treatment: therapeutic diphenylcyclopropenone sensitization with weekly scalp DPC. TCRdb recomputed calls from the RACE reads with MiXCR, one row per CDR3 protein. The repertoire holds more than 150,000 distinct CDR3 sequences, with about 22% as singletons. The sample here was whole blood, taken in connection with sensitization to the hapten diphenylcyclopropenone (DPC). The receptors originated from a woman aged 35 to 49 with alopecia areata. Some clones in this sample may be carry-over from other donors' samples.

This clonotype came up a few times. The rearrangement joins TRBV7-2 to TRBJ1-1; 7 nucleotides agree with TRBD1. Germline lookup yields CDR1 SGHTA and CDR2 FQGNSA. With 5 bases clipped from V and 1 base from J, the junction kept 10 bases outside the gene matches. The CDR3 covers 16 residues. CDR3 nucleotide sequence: TGTGCCAGCAGCCGCTTAAAGGACAGGCCGAACACTGAAGCTTTCTTT. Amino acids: CASSRLKDRPNTEAFF.

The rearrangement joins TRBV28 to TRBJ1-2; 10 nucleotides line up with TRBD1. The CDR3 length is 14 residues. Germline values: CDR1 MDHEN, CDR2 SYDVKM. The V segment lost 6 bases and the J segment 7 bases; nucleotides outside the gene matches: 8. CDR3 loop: CASSPWTGGGGYTF. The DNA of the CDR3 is TGTGCCAGCAGCCCCTGGACAGGGGGGGGTGGCTACACCTTC.

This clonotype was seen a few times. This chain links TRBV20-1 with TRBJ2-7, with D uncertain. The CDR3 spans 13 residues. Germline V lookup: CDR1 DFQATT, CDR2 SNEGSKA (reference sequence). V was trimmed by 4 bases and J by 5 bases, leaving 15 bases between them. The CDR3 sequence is CSAIPRTNHEQYF. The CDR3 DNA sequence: TGCAGTGCTATACCCCGGACCAATCACGAGCAGTACTTC.

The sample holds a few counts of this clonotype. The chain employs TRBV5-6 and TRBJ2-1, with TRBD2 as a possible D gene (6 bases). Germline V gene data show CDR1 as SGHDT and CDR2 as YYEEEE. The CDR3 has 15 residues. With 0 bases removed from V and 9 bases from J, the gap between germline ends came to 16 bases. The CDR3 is CASSLAREYRSEQFF. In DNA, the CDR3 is TGTGCCAGCAGCTTGGCCCGGGAGTATCGGAGTGAGCAGTTCTTC.

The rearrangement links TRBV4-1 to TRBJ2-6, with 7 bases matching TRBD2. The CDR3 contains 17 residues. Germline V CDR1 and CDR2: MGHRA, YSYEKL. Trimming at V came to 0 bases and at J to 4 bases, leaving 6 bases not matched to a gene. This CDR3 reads CASSQETSLNGANVLTF. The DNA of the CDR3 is TGCGCCAGCAGCCAAGAGACTAGCCTCAACGGGGCCAACGTCCTGACTTTC.

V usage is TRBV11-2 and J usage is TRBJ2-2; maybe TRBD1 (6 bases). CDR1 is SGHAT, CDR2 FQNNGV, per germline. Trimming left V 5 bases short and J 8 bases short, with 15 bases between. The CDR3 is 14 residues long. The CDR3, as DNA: TGTGCCAGCAGCCCCTGGACAGCAAAGGGGGAGCTGTTTTTT. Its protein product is CASSPWTAKGELFF.

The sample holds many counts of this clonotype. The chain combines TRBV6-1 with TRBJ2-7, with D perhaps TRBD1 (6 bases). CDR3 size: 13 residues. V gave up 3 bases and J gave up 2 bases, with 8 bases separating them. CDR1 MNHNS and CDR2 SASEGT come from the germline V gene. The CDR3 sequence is CASSDRGPYEQYF. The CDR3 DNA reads TGTGCCAGCAGTGACAGGGGACCCTACGAGCAGTACTTC.

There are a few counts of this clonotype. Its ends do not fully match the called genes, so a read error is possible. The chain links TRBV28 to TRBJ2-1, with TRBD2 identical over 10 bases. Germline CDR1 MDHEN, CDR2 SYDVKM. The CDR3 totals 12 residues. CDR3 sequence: CASSGSGRALSF. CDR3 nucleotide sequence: TGTGCCAGCAGTGGGAGCGGGAGGGCTTTGTCCTTC.

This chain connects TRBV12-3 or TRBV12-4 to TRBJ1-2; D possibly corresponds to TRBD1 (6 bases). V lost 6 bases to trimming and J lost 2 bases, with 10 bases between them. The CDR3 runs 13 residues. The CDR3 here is CASRYRENYGYTF. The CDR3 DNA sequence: TGTGCCAGCAGGTACAGGGAGAACTATGGCTACACCTTC.

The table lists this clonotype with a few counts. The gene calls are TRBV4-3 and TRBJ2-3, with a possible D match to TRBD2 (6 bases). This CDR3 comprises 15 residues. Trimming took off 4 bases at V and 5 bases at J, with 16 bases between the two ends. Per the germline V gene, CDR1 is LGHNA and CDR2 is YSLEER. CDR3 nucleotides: TGCGCCAGCAGCCTTCTTACTAGCCGGGGAGATACGCAGTATTTT. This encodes CASSLLTSRGDTQYF.

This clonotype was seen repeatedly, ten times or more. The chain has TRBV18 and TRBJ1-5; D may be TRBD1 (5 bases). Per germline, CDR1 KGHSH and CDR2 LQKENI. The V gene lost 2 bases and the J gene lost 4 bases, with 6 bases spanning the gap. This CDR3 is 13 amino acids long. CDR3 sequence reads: CASSPGGNQPQHF. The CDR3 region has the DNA TGTGCCAGCTCACCAGGGGGTAATCAGCCCCAGCATTTT.

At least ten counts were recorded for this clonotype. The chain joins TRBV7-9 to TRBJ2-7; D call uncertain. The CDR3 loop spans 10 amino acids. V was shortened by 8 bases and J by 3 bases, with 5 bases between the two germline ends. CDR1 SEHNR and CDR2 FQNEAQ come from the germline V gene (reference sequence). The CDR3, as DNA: TGTGCCAGCGGCAGCTACGAGCAGTACTTC. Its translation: CASGSYEQYF.

The CDR3 DNA follows: TGTGCCAGCAGTTCCTTACAGGGCGCAACTAATGAAAAACTGTTTTTT. It specifies CASSSLQGATNEKLFF. The rearrangement uses TRBV28 and TRBJ1-4; possibly TRBD1 for D (6 bases). V dropped 4 bases and J dropped 0 bases, with 12 bases sitting between them. The CDR3 extends over 16 amino acids. Per the germline V gene, CDR1 is MDHEN and CDR2 is SYDVKM.

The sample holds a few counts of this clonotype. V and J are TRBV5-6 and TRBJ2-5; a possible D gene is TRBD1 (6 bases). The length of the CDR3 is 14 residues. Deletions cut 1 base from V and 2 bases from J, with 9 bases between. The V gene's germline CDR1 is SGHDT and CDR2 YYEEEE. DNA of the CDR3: TGTGCCAGCAGCTTGTTGGGGGCACAAGAGACCCAGTACTTC. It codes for CASSLLGAQETQYF.

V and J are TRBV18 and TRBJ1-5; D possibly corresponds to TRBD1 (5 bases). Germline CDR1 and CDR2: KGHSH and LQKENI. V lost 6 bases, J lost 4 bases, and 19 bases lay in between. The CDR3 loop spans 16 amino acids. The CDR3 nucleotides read TGTGCCAGCTCGACGGGGGGGACCGGTAGGAATCAGCCCCAGCATTTT. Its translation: CASSTGGTGRNQPQHF. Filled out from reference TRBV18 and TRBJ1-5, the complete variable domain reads NAGVMQNPRHLVRRRGQEARLRCSPMKGHSHVYWYRQLPEEGLKFMVYLQKENIIDESGMPKERFSAEFPKEGPSILRIQQVVRGDSAAYFCASSTGGTGRNQPQHFGDGTRLSIL.

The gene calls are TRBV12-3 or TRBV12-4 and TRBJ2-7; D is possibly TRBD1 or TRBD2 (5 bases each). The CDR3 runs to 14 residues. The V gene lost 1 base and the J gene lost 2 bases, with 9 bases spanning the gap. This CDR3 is CASSLGADTYEQYF. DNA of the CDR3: TGTGCCAGCAGTTTAGGAGCGGACACCTACGAGCAGTACTTC.

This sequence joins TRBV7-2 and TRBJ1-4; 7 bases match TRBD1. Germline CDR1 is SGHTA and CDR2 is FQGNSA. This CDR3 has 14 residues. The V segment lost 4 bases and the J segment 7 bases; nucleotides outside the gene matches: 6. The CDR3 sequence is CASSSDRRGEKLFF. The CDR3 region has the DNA TGTGCCAGCAGCTCGGACAGGCGGGGTGAAAAACTGTTTTTT.

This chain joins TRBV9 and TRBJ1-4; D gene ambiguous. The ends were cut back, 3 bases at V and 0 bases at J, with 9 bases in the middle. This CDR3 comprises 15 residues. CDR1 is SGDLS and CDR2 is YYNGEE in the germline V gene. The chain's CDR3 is CASSARPATNEKLFF. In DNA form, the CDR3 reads TGTGCCAGCAGCGCCCGCCCCGCAACTAATGAAAAACTGTTTTTT.